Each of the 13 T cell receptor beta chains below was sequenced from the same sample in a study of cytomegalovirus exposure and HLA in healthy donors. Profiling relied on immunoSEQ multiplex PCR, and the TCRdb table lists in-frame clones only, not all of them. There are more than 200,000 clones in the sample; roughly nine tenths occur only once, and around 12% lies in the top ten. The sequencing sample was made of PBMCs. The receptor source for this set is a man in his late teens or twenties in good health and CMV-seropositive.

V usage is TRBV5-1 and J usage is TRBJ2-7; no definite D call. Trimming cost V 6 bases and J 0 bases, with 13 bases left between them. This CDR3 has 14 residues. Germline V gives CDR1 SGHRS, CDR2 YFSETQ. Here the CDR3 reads CASTPTVPSYEQYF. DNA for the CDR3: TGCGCCAGCACTCCGACCGTACCCTCCTACGAGCAGTACTTC.

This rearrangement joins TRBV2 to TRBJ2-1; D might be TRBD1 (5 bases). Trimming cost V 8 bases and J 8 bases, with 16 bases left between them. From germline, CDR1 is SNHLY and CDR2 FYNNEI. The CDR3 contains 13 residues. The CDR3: CASGASPRDEQFF. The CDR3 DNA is TGTGCCAGCGGGGCAAGCCCCCGGGATGAGCAGTTCTTC.

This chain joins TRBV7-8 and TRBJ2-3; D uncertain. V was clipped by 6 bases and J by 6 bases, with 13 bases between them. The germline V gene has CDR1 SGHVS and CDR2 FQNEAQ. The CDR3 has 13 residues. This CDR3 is CASRIRGADTQYF. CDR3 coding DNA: TGTGCCAGCAGGATAAGAGGAGCCGATACGCAGTATTTT.

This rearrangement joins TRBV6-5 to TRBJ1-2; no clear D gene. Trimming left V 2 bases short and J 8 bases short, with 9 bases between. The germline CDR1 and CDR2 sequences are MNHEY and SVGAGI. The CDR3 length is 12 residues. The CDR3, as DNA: TGTGCCAGCAGTTACGTTGGGGAAGGCTACACCTTC. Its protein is CASSYVGEGYTF.

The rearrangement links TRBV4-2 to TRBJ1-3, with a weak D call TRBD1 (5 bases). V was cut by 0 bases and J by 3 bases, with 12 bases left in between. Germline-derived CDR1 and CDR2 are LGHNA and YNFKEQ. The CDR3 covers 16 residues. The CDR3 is CASSQEGGASGNTIYF. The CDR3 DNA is TGTGCCAGCAGCCAAGAAGGCGGGGCGAGTGGAAACACCATATATTTT.

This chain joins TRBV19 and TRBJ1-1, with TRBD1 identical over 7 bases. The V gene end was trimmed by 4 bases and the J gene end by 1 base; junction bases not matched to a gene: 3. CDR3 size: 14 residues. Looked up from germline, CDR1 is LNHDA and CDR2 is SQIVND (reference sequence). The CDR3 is CASSRGGENTEAFF. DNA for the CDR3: TGTGCCAGTAGTAGAGGGGGCGAGAACACTGAAGCTTTCTTT.

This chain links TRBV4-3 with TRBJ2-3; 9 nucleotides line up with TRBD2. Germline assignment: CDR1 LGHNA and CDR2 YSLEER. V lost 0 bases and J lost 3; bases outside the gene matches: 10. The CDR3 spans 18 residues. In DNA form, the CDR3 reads TGCGCCAGCAGCCAAGAGGGATTAGCGGGAGTAGGTACAGATACGCAGTATTTT. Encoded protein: CASSQEGLAGVGTDTQYF.

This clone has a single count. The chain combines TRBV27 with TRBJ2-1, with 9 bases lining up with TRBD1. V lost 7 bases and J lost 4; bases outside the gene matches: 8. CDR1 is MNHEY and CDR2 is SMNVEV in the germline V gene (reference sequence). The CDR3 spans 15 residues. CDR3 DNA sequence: TGTGCCAGCACCTTTGGGACAGGGTTATACAATGAGCAGTTCTTC. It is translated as CASTFGTGLYNEQFF.

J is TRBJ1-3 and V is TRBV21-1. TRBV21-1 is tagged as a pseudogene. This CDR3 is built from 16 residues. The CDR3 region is CASSRTGPSSGNTIYF. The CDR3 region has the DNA TGTGCCAGCAGCAGAACGGGACCTTCCTCTGGAAACACCATATATTTT.

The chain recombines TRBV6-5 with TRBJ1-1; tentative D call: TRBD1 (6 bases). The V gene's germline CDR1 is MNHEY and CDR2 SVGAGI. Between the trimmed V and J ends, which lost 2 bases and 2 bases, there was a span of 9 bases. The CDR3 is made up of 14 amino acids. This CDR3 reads CASSYGGANTEAFF. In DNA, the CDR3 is TGTGCCAGCAGTTACGGGGGGGCAAACACTGAAGCTTTCTTT.

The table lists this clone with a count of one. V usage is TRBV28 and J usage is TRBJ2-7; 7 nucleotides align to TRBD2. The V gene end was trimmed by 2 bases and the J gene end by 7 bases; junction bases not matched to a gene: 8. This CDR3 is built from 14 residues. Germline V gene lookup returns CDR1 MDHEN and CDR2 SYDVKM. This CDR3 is CASSLTSAEKEQYF. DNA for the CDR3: TGTGCCAGCAGTTTAACTAGCGCGGAGAAAGAGCAGTACTTC. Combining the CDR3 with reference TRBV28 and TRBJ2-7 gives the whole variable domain DVKVTQSSRYLVKRTGEKVFLECVQDMDHENMFWYRQDPGLGLRLIYFSYDVKMKEKGDIPEGYSVSREKKERFSLILESASTNQTSMYLCASSLTSAEKEQYFGPGTRLTVT.

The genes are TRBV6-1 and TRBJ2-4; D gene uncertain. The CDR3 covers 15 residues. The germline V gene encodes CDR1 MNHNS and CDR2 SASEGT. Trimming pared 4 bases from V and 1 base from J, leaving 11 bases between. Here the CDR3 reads CASSGSHGAKNIQYF. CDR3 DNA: TGTGCCAGCAGTGGGAGCCATGGGGCCAAAAACATTCAGTACTTC.

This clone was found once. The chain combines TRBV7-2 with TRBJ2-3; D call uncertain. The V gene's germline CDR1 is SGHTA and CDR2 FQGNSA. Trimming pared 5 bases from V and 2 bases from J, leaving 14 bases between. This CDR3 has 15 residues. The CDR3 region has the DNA TGTGCCAGCAGCCTGGTAGGCCACAACACAGATACGCAGTATTTT. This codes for CASSLVGHNTDTQYF.